Shown below are 21 T cell receptor beta chains from a single sample sequenced in a study of breast tumors, draining lymph nodes, adjacent tissues. Breast cancer patients provided tissue from their axillary draining lymph nodes. TCRdb itself ran the multiplex PCR reads through MiXCR, one entry per CDR3 protein. The sample includes about 180,000 distinct CDR3 sequences, roughly a third of them seen just once. Material: axillary lymph node tissue. Receptors were obtained from a female donor with breast cancer. Some clones in this sample may be carry-over from other donors' samples.

The chain uses TRBV9 and TRBJ1-6; 8 bases line up with TRBD1. J gave up 6 bases and V 0 bases, and 2 bases lay outside the gene matches. The CDR3 is 15 residues long. Germline CDR1 and CDR2: SGDLS and YYNGEE. The CDR3 DNA sequence: TGTGCCAGCAGCGTAGGGACAGGGCGTAATTCACCCCTCCACTTT. Amino acids: CASSVGTGRNSPLHF.

This clonotype appeared a few times. This rearrangement joins TRBV28 to TRBJ2-3, with D possibly being TRBD2 (5 bases). V lost 8 bases and J lost 2, with 11 bases in between. The CDR3 is 13 residues long. Per germline, CDR1 MDHEN and CDR2 SYDVKM. The CDR3 nucleotides are TGTGCCAGCGGTACCGGGGTCACAGATACGCAGTATTTT. This encodes CASGTGVTDTQYF. Based on the CDR3 plus reference TRBV28 and TRBJ2-3, the full variable domain is DVKVTQSSRYLVKRTGEKVFLECVQDMDHENMFWYRQDPGLGLRLIYFSYDVKMKEKGDIPEGYSVSREKKERFSLILESASTNQTSMYLCASGTGVTDTQYFGPGTRLTVL.

In its sample, this clonotype was seen a few times. A read error may explain this, as a much larger clone is one base away. No conserved phenylalanine or tryptophan is present at the end of the CDR3, so a read error is the likely explanation. The chain carries TRBV7-9 and TRBJ1-1; 8 bases align to TRBD1. The CDR3 is 14 amino acids. The germline CDR1 and CDR2 sequences are SEHNR and FQNEAQ (reference sequence). The trim removed 4 bases at V and 4 bases at J, leaving 5 bases unmatched. This CDR3 is CASSSQGALTEAFL. CDR3 sequence (DNA): TGTGCCAGCAGCTCCCAGGGGGCCCTCACTGAAGCTTTCCTT.

This clonotype was observed many times. V and J are TRBV20-1 and TRBJ2-6; no definite D call. The ends were cut back, 0 bases at V and 4 bases at J, with 4 bases in the middle. There are 13 residues in the CDR3. Germline V gene sequence: CDR1 DFQATT, CDR2 SNEGSKA (reference sequence). DNA for the CDR3: TGCAGTGCTAGAGACACCGGGGCCAACGTCCTGACTTTC. As protein: CSARDTGANVLTF.

A word on this clonotype: A read error may account for a junction end that differs from germline. The chain has TRBV24-1 and TRBJ2-3; D may correspond to TRBD1 or TRBD2 (5 bases each). This CDR3 is built from 18 residues. CDR1 is KGHDR and CDR2 is SFDVKD in the germline V gene. The CDR3 loop reads CVTSDGKRVGAGHDTQYF. Written as DNA, the CDR3 is TGTGTCACCAGTGATGGTAAGAGGGTTGGGGCAGGCCACGATACGCAGTATTTT.

At least ten counts were recorded for this clonotype. The chain has TRBV12-3 or TRBV12-4 and TRBJ2-3; D unresolved. Trimming took off 2 bases at V and 8 bases at J, with 5 bases between the two ends. This CDR3 comprises 11 residues. The CDR3: CASSLSGTQYF. The CDR3 region has the DNA TGTGCCAGCAGTTTATCGGGTACGCAGTATTTT.

This clonotype appeared many times. V usage is TRBV6-5 and J usage is TRBJ1-2; 8 bases agree with TRBD1. The CDR3 consists of 14 residues. The V and J ends lost 7 bases and 4 bases, in that order; junction bases with no gene match: 8. Looked up from germline, CDR1 is MNHEY and CDR2 is SVGAGI. DNA of the CDR3: TGTGCCAGCACCCGATCTGGGACAGGCTATGGCTACACCTTC. Its translation: CASTRSGTGYGYTF.

Many counts were recorded for this clonotype. The chain employs TRBV6-2 or TRBV6-3 and TRBJ1-6, with unresolved D. The ends were cut back, 2 bases at V and 11 bases at J, with 16 bases in the middle. The CDR3 consists of 15 residues. CDR1 is MNHEY and CDR2 is SVGEGT in the germline V gene. CDR3 residues: CASSYGWQAGTPLHF. The CDR3, as DNA: TGTGCCAGCAGTTACGGTTGGCAGGCGGGAACACCCCTCCACTTT.

This clonotype was seen ten or more times. This chain uses TRBV19 with TRBJ2-2; TRBD2 agrees at 8 bases. Per the germline V gene, CDR1 is LNHDA and CDR2 is SQIVND (reference sequence). The trim removed 2 bases at V and 5 bases at J, leaving 4 bases unmatched. This CDR3 region has 15 residues. DNA of the CDR3: TGTGCCAGTAGTATATTGTCTAGCGGGACCGGGGAGCTGTTTTTT. Its protein is CASSILSSGTGELFF.

This clonotype was seen repeatedly, ten times or more. J is TRBJ2-1 and V is TRBV20-1; 9 bases match TRBD2. V shed 6 bases, J shed 7 bases, and the junction held 7 bases outside the gene matches. The length of the CDR3 is 13 residues. Germline V gene data show CDR1 as DFQATT and CDR2 as SNEGSKA (reference sequence). The CDR3 bases are TGCAGTGCGCCGGGACTAGCCTTAAATGAGCAGTTCTTC. Translation gives CSAPGLALNEQFF.

The chain links TRBV27 to TRBJ1-4; 7 nucleotides agree with TRBD1. Germline assignment: CDR1 MNHEY and CDR2 SMNVEV (reference sequence). This CDR3 contains 14 residues. V was clipped by 5 bases and J by 4 bases; unmatched bases: 4. The CDR3 here is CASSPRQGNEKLFF. The DNA of the CDR3 is TGTGCCAGCAGTCCCAGACAGGGTAATGAAAAACTGTTTTTT.

This chain uses TRBV5-4 with TRBJ1-6; D possibly corresponds to TRBD1 (6 bases). Trimming shortened V by 4 bases and J by 6 bases, and 14 bases separated the two germline ends. The CDR3 contains 15 residues. Germline V CDR1 and CDR2: SGHNT, YYREEE (reference sequence). The CDR3 coding sequence is TGTGCCAGCAGCCCGCGACAGGCTGGTAATTCACCCCTCCACTTT. Protein sequence: CASSPRQAGNSPLHF.

Points on this clonotype: A much bigger clone sits one base away, suggesting this may be a read error. The chain joins TRBV6-5 to TRBJ2-3; D unresolved. The CDR3 has 12 residues. Looked up from germline, CDR1 is MNHEY and CDR2 is SVGAGI. The CDR3 loop reads CTSTGGTDTQYF. The DNA for the CDR3 is TGTACCAGCACGGGCGGAACAGATACGCAGTATTTT.

The chain is built from TRBV14 and TRBJ1-5, with a tentative D call TRBD1 (6 bases). Germline CDR1 reads SGHDN; CDR2 reads FVKESK. V lost 4 bases to trimming and J lost 0 bases, with 13 bases between them. The CDR3 extends over 16 amino acids. DNA of the CDR3: TGTGCCAGCAGCCGGGACATTCCTTATAGCAATCAGCCCCAGCATTTT. It codes for CASSRDIPYSNQPQHF.

This chain uses TRBV11-3 with TRBJ2-5; possible D gene TRBD2, 5 bases. The V gene's germline CDR1 is SGHNT and CDR2 YENEEA. Trimming cost V 9 bases and J 4 bases, with 12 bases left between them. The CDR3 sequence is 12 residues long. The CDR3 region has the DNA TGTGCCAGTACCGGACTGGCAGAGACCCAGTACTTC. It encodes CASTGLAETQYF.

This clonotype was seen ten or more times. The genes are TRBV29-1 and TRBJ2-3, with 12 bases matching TRBD2. CDR1 SQVTM and CDR2 ANQGSEA come from the germline V gene. CDR3 length: 19 residues. Trimming at V came to 7 bases and at J to 2 bases, leaving 19 bases not matched to a gene. CDR3 bases: TGCAGCGCCCGCTCGATTCCCGTTGGACTAGCGGGATTCACAGATACGCAGTATTTT. Amino acids: CSARSIPVGLAGFTDTQYF.

On this clonotype itself: The junction shows a germline mismatch at one end, possibly a read error. This sequence joins TRBV7-9 and TRBJ2-7; D gene unclear. Looked up from germline, CDR1 is SEHNR and CDR2 is FQNEAQ (reference sequence). The CDR3 is 12 amino acids. CDR3 sequence (DNA): TGTGCCAACAGCTTAGAAGTCTACGAGCAGCACTTC. Encoded protein: CANSLEVYEQHF.

As regards this clonotype: One junction end disagrees with the germline gene, perhaps due to a read error. The V gene is TRBV7-9, the J gene TRBJ1-2; a possible D gene is TRBD1 (5 bases). CDR1 and CDR2 (germline): SEHNR, FQNEAQ (reference sequence). The CDR3 length is 14 residues. The CDR3 loop is CASSLTGTVTLVFF. The DNA of the CDR3 is TGTGCCAGCAGCTTGACCGGGACGGTGACACTGGTTTTCTTC.

This clonotype was counted many times. This chain uses TRBV28 with TRBJ1-5; TRBD1 matches 8 bases. The V segment lost 10 bases and the J segment 8 bases; nucleotides outside the gene matches: 10. This CDR3 spans 13 amino acids. Germline V CDR1 and CDR2: MDHEN, SYDVKM. The CDR3 is CAIWTGPGEPQHF. DNA of the CDR3: TGTGCCATATGGACAGGGCCGGGGGAGCCCCAGCATTTT.

This clonotype was seen many times. The chain combines TRBV30 with TRBJ2-7; the D gene is possibly TRBD1 (5 bases). The V end was cut by 1 base, the J end by 3 bases, with 16 bases between. Germline loops: CDR1 GTSNPN, CDR2 SVGIG (reference sequence). This CDR3 is 15 amino acids long. CDR3 nucleotide sequence: TGTGCCTGGAGTGGCCAGGGCCCAGGCGACTACGAGCAGTACTTC. Translation gives CAWSGQGPGDYEQYF.

The chain joins TRBV5-6 to TRBJ2-5, with D tentatively TRBD2 (7 bases). The CDR3 covers 15 residues. V lost 4 bases and J 5 bases, leaving 18 bases between the germline ends. Germline CDR1 reads SGHDT; CDR2 reads YYEEEE. CDR3 coding DNA: TGTGCCAGCAGCCGGTCGGAGGGGGGGCGGGAGACCCAGTACTTC. Protein sequence: CASSRSEGGRETQYF.